Listed here are 8 T cell receptor beta chains from one sample, sequenced in a study of T cells in Graves' hyperthyroidism and ophthalmopathy. Authors of the study amplified TCR beta CDR3 regions from RNA transcripts. The HTBI set primed first-round TCR CDR3 RT-PCR. In TCRdb, the multiplex PCR reads were re-called with MiXCR into one record per CDR3 protein. The sample includes 110,000 to 150,000 distinct CDR3 sequences, roughly 23% seen only once; the top ten take 67%. Input material: blood. These receptors came from a woman aged 45-59 years with Graves' hyperthyroidism that later progressed to Graves' ophthalmopathy.

The chain has TRBV7-9 and TRBJ2-7, with D perhaps TRBD2 (6 bases). The CDR3 loop spans 14 amino acids. Germline values: CDR1 SEHNR, CDR2 FQNEAQ (reference sequence). Trimming took off 5 bases at V and 5 bases at J, with 16 bases between the two ends. The CDR3 DNA reads TGTGCCAGCAGCCGGGACTCCGTCTACAACGAGCAGTACTTC. Encoded protein: CASSRDSVYNEQYF.

This chain uses TRBV19 with TRBJ2-1, with 8 bases matching TRBD2. The CDR3 runs to 13 residues. Losses at the gene ends were 2 bases for V and 12 bases for J; bases not matched to a gene: 6. CDR1 and CDR2 from the germline V gene are LNHDA and SQIVND (reference sequence). CDR3 amino acids: CASSIFGGDGQFF. CDR3 sequence (DNA): TGTGCCAGTAGTATATTCGGGGGGGATGGGCAGTTCTTC.

In its sample, this clonotype was seen many times. The chain employs TRBV20-1 and TRBJ2-7; 10 bases agree with TRBD2. V shed 4 bases, J shed 3 bases, and the junction held 15 bases outside the gene matches. Germline CDR1 and CDR2: DFQATT and SNEGSKA (reference sequence). The CDR3 spans 17 residues. CDR3 DNA: TGCAGTGCTAACCCGACTGGTGGACTAGCGGAGTACTACGAGCAGTACTTC. Translating gives CSANPTGGLAEYYEQYF.

The chain has TRBV4-3 and TRBJ2-1; D may be TRBD1 or TRBD2 (5 bases each). The CDR3 loop spans 14 amino acids. Looked up from germline, CDR1 is LGHNA and CDR2 is YSLEER. The germline V and J ends were trimmed by 3 bases and 7 bases, with 13 bases remaining between them. The CDR3 DNA sequence: TGCGCCAGCAGCCACTGGGACCGGGCGAATGAGCAGTTCTTC. Residues: CASSHWDRANEQFF.

This chain joins TRBV11-2 and TRBJ2-7; D is possibly TRBD1 (5 bases). This CDR3 is 14 amino acids long. The germline CDR1 and CDR2 sequences are SGHAT and FQNNGV. The V gene lost 4 bases and the J gene lost 6 bases, with 16 bases spanning the gap. CDR3 protein: CASSSRPGQGEQYF. The DNA for the CDR3 is TGTGCCAGCAGCTCAAGACCCGGTCAGGGCGAGCAGTACTTC.

CDR3 bases: TGTGCCAGCAGAAAAGCTCCGGGGCCCCAGCATTTT. Translation gives CASRKAPGPQHF. The chain employs TRBV5-6 and TRBJ1-5; D gene unclear. V lost 5 bases to trimming and J lost 9 bases, with 12 bases between them. Germline V gives CDR1 SGHDT, CDR2 YYEEEE. CDR3 length: 12 amino acids.

This clonotype was counted at least ten times. The genes are TRBV20-1 and TRBJ1-1; D ambiguous. Germline values: CDR1 DFQATT, CDR2 SNEGSKA (reference sequence). CDR3 length: 14 residues. Trimming left V 2 bases short and J 4 bases short, with 14 bases between. The CDR3 reads CSARNRARTTEAFF. CDR3 coding DNA: TGCAGTGCTAGAAATCGGGCGAGGACCACTGAAGCTTTCTTT.

The sample holds many counts of this clonotype. This sequence joins TRBV30 and TRBJ2-7; TRBD2 agrees at 14 bases. Germline assignment: CDR1 GTSNPN and CDR2 SVGIG (reference sequence). Germline trimming cut 4 bases from V and 7 bases from J; bases unmatched to any gene: 9. The CDR3 loop spans 15 amino acids. The CDR3 DNA reads TGTGCCTGGATGACTAGCGGGAGGGCCGTGGGGGAGCAGTACTTC. Translation: CAWMTSGRAVGEQYF.